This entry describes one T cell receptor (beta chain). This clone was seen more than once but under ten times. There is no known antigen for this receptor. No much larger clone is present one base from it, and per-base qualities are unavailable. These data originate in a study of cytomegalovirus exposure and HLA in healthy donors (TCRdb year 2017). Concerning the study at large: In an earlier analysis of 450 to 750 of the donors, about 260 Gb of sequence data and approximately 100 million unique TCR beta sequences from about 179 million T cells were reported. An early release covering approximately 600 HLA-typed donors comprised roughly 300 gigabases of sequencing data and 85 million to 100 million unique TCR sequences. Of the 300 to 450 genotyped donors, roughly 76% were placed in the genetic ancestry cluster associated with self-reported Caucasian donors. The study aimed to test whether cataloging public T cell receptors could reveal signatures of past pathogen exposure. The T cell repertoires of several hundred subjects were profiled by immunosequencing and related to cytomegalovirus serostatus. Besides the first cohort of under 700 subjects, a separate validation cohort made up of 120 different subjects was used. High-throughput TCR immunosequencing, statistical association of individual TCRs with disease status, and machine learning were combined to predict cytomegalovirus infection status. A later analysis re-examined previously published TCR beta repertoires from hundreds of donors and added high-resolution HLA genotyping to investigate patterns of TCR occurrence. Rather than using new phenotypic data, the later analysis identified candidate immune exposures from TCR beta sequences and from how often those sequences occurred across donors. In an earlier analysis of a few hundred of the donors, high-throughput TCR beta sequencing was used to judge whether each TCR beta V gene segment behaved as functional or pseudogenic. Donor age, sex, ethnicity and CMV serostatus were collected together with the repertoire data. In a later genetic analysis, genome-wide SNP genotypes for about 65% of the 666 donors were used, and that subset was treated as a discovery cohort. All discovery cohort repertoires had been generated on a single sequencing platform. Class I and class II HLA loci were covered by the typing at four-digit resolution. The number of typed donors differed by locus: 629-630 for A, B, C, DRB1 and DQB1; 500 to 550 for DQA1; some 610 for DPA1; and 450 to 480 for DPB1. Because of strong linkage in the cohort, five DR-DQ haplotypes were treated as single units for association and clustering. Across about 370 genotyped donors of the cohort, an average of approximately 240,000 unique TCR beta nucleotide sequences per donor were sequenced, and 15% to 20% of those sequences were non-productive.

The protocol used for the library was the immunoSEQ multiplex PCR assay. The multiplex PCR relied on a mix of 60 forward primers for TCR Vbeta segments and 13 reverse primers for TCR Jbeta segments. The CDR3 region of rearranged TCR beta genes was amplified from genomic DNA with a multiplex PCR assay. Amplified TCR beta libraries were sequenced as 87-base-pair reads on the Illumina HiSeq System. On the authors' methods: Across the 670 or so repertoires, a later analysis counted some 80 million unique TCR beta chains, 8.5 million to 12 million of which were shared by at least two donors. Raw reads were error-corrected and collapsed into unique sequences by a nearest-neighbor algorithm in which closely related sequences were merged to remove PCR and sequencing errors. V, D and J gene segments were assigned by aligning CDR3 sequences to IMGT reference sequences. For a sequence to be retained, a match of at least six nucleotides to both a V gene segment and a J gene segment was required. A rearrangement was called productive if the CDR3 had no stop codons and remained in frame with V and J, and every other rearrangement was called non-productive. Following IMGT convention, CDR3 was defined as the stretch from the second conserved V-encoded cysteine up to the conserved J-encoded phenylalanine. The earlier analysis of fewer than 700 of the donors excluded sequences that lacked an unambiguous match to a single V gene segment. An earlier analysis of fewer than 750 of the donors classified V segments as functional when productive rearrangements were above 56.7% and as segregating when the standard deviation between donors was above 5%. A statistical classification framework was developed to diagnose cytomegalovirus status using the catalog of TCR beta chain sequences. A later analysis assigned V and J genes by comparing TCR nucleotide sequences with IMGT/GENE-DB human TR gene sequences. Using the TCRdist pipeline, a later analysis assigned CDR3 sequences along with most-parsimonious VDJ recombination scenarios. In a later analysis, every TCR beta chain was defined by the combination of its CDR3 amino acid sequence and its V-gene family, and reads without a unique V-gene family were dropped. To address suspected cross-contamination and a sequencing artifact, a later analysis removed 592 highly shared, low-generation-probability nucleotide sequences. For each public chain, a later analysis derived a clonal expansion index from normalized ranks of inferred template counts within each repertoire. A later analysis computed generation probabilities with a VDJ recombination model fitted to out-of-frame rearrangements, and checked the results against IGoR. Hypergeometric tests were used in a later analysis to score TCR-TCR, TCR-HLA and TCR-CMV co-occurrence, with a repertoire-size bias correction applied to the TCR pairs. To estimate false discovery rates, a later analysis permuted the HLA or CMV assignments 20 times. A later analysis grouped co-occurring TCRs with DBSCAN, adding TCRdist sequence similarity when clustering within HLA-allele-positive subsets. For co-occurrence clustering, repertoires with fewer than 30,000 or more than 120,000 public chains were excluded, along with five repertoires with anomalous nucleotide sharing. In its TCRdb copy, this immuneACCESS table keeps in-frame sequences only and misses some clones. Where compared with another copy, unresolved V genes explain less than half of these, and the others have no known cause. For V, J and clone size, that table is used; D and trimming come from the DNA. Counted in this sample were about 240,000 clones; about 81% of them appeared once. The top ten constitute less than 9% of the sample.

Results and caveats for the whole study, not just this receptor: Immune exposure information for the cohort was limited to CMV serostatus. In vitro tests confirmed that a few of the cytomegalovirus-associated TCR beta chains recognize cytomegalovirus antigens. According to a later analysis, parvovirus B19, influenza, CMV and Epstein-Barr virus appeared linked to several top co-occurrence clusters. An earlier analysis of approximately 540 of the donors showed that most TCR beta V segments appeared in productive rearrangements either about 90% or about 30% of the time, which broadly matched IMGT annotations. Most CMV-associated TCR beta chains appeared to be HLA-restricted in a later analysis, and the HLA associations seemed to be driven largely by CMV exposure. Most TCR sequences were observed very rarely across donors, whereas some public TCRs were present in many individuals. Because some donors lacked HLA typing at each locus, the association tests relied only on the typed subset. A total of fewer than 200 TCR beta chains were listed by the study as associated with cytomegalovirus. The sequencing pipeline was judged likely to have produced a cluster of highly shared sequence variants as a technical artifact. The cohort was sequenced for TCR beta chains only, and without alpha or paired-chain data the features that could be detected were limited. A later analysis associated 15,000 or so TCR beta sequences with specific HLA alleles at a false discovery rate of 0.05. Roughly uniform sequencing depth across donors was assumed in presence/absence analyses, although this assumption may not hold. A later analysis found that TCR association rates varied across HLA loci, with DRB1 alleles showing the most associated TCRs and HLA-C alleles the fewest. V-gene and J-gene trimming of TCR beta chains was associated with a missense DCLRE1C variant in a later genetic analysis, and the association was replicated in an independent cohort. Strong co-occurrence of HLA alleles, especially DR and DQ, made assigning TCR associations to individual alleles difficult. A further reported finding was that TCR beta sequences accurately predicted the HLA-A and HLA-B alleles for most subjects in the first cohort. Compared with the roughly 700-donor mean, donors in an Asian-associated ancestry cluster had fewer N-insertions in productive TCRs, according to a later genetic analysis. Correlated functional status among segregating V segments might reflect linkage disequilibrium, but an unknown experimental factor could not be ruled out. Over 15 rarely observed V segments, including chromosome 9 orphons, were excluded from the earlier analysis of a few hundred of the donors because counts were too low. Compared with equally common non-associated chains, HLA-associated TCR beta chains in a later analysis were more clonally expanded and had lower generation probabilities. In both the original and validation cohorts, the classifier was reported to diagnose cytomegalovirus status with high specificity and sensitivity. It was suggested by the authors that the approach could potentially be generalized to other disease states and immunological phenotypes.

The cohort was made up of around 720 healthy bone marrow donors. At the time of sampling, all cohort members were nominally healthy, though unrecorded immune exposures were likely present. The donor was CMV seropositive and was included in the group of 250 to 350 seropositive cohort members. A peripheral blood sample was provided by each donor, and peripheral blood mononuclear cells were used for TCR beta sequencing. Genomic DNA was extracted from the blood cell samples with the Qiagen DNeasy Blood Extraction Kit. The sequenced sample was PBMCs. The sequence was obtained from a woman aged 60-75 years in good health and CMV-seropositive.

The nucleotide sequence is TGTGCCAGTAGTATAGCATACGGGGTACAGGGGAATCAGCCCCAGCATTTT. Translated, this gives CASSIAYGVQGNQPQHF. Recombination connected TRBV19 to TRBJ1-5; a stretch of 7 junction bases matches TRBD1. V ends up 1 base short and J 4 bases short, with an unmatched junction base count of 10. There are 17 amino acids in the CDR3, from cysteine to phenylalanine inclusive. Only the CDR3 region is kept as DNA, spanning 51 bases read in frame from base 1. CDR1 is given as LNHDA and CDR2 as SQIVND, both from the germline V gene (reference sequence).